The rows below give T cell receptor beta chains drawn from one sample of a study of CD8 T cells in Susac syndrome. MiXCR was run by TCRdb on the immunoSEQ multiplex PCR reads, yielding one entry per CDR3 protein. The sample carries about 240,000 distinct CDR3 sequences, 90% to 97% recorded once. The sequencing sample was made of CD4+ T cells from PBMCs. The source is a human donor with Susac syndrome. The CDR3 runs from the conserved cysteine through the conserved F or W. The D gene is left open where the match is weak. Clone size is shown for a subset of rows, as once, few, many or a class of expanded clone.

D	size	V	J	DNA	CDR3
-	-	TRBV6-5	TRBJ2-3	TGTGCCAGCAGTTACTCAGCGGGCACAGATACGCAGTATTTT	CASSYSAGTDTQYF
TRBD2	-	TRBV9	TRBJ2-1	TGTGCCAGCAGCGTAGCTGCTGAAGGAGCGGGACTTGCCAATGAGCAGTTCTTC	CASSVAAEGAGLANEQFF
TRBD2	-	TRBV19	TRBJ2-3	TGTGCCAGTAGACAAATAGCGGGAGGAGATACGCAGTATTTT	CASRQIAGGDTQYF
-	-	TRBV29-1	TRBJ1-2	TGCAGCGTGTGGGACAACGTCGACTATGGCTACACCTTC	CSVWDNVDYGYTF
-	-	TRBV9	TRBJ1-4	TGTGCCAGCAGCGGCGGGGTATCTAATGAAAAACTGTTTTTT	CASSGGVSNEKLFF
-	-	TRBV3-1	TRBJ2-2	TGTGCCAGCAGCCAAGGTGCGGCCGGGGAGCTGTTTTTT	CASSQGAAGELFF
TRBD1	once	TRBV9	TRBJ2-5	TGTGCCAGCAGCGGGACAGGAGTACGGGAGACCCAGTACTTC	CASSGTGVRETQYF
TRBD1	-	TRBV25-1	TRBJ2-5	TGTGCCAGCAGGGGACAGGAAAGCCAAGAGACCCAGTACTTC	CASRGQESQETQYF
TRBD1	-	TRBV30	TRBJ1-5	TGTGCCTGGAGTGTATCCCGGGACAGGGGGCATCAGCCCCAGCATTTT	CAWSVSRDRGHQPQHF
TRBD2	once	TRBV19	TRBJ2-1	TGTGCCAGTAGTTTTAGCGGGGGGAGCTCCTACAATGAGCAGTTCTTC	CASSFSGGSSYNEQFF
-	-	TRBV11-1	TRBJ2-7	TGTGCCAGCAGGACCTACCCACAGGACGAGCAGTACTTC	CASRTYPQDEQYF
-	once	TRBV29-1	TRBJ2-1	TGCAGCGTTGTAGTCGAGCGGAGAAACTCCTACAATGAGCAGTTCTTC	CSVVVERRNSYNEQFF
-	-	TRBV6-1	TRBJ1-5	TGTGCCAGCACCTCCCGCGGGGGCGGTCATCAGCCCCAGCATTTT	CASTSRGGGHQPQHF
-	-	TRBV24-1	TRBJ2-3	TGTGCCACCAGTGACCAAGTACGTGGAACAGATACGCAGTATTTT	CATSDQVRGTDTQYF
-	-	TRBV12-3/TRBV12-4	TRBJ1-2	TGTGCCAGCTTAAACGCCCTCCAGGGACCTCTGGATGGCTACACCTTC	CASLNALQGPLDGYTF
-	-	TRBV25-1	TRBJ1-4	TGTGCCAGCAGTGAATTAAGGGGGGCCGGAGATGAAAAACTGTTTTTT	CASSELRGAGDEKLFF
TRBD2	-	TRBV25-1	TRBJ2-1	TGTGCCAGCAGTGCGCGGGAGAGGTACAATGAGCAGTTCTTC	CASSARERYNEQFF
TRBD1	-	TRBV25-1	TRBJ1-1	TGTGCCAGCAGTGAATTTACAGGGGTAAACACTGAAGCTTTCTTT	CASSEFTGVNTEAFF
-	-	TRBV29-1	TRBJ1-3	TGCAGCGTCCCGGGGGCGAACACCATATATTTT	CSVPGANTIYF
-	-	TRBV2	TRBJ2-4	TGTGCCAGCAATGACATTCAGTACTTC	CASNDIQYF
-	-	TRBV7-9	TRBJ2-7	TGTGCCAGCAGCCCTTTGGAGTACGAGCAGTACTTC	CASSPLEYEQYF
-	-	TRBV24-1	TRBJ2-5	TGTGCCACCAGTGCTATGAAGGGACTCCCTAACGGGGAGACCCAGTACTTC	CATSAMKGLPNGETQYF
-	-	TRBV6-4	TRBJ2-2	TGTGCCAGCAGTGGGCTATTGAACACCGGGGAGCTGTTTTTT	CASSGLLNTGELFF
TRBD1	-	TRBV3-1	TRBJ1-2	TGTGCCAGCAGCGCAAGGGACAGCCACACCTTC	CASSARDSHTF
-	-	TRBV9	TRBJ2-6	TGTGCCAGCAGCGCCCCAGCCTCTGGGGCCAACGTCCTGACTTTC	CASSAPASGANVLTF
TRBD1	-	TRBV20-1	TRBJ1-1	TGCAGTGCTAGAGATCCACAGACAGGGTCGGACACTGAAGCTTTCTTT	CSARDPQTGSDTEAFF
-	-	TRBV5-1	TRBJ2-7	TGCGCCAGCAGCTTGGGGGAGCCTGGATGGCAGTACTTC	CASSLGEPGWQYF
-	few	TRBV3-1	TRBJ2-1	TGTGCCAGCAGCCAGGTAGATGAGCAGTTCTTC	CASSQVDEQFF
TRBD1	-	TRBV7-9	TRBJ2-4	TGTGCCAGCAGCCCCGGACTGACAGGGCTGGAAAACATTCAGTACTTC	CASSPGLTGLENIQYF
-	-	TRBV6-5	TRBJ2-5	TGTGCCAGCAGTTATGCCGGTGAAGAGACCCAGTACTTC	CASSYAGEETQYF
-	-	TRBV24-1	TRBJ1-2	TGTGCCACCAGTGATGGGGTGTATGGCTACACCTTC	CATSDGVYGYTF
-	-	TRBV20-1	TRBJ1-2	TGCAGTGCTCACCAGTCAGTAGGCTACACCTTC	CSAHQSVGYTF
-	-	TRBV20-1	TRBJ2-5	TGCAGTGTTCAGACAGGACCTTGGGAGACCCAGTACTTC	CSVQTGPWETQYF
-	once	TRBV18	TRBJ2-7	TGTGCCAGCTCACCACAGGAAGCCTACGAGCAGTACTTC	CASSPQEAYEQYF
-	-	TRBV9	TRBJ1-1	TGTGCCAGCACCCGAGGGTGGGGGCGCGGCACTGAAGCTTTCTTT	CASTRGWGRGTEAFF
-	-	TRBV6-1	TRBJ2-3	TGTGCCAGCAGTGAGGGACAAGCTCCGAATACGCAGTATTTT	CASSEGQAPNTQYF
-	-	TRBV24-1	TRBJ2-7	TGTGCCACCAGTGATCACCCCGGCTACGAGCAGTACTTC	CATSDHPGYEQYF
-	-	TRBV6-1	TRBJ1-2	TGTGCCAGCAGTGAAAATCCCGGACAGTACTATGGCTACACCTTC	CASSENPGQYYGYTF
-	-	TRBV12-5	TRBJ2-2	TGTGCTAGTGGTTTGGTACGGGACGGGGAGCTGTTTTTT	CASGLVRDGELFF
-	-	TRBV11-1	TRBJ1-1	TGTGCCAGCAGCTTATTAGAGCAGGGTGAAGCTTTCTTT	CASSLLEQGEAFF
-	-	TRBV29-1	TRBJ2-5	TGCAGCGTTGGACTTTTGGGGTCCCGGGGACTGGAGACCCAGTACTTC	CSVGLLGSRGLETQYF
-	-	TRBV30	TRBJ1-2	TGTGCCTGGCGACAAGTCACCGGCTACACCTTC	CAWRQVTGYTF
TRBD1	-	TRBV29-1	TRBJ1-5	TGCAGCGCCCTACAGGGGACTAATCAGCCCCAGCATTTT	CSALQGTNQPQHF
-	-	TRBV15	TRBJ2-1	TGTGCCACCAGCAGAGATCGGTCTAGATACAATGAGCAGTTCTTC	CATSRDRSRYNEQFF